This T cell receptor (beta chain) was recorded in a study of blood T cell repertoires in COVID-19. Study background: The United States, Italy and Spain provided the acute and convalescent COVID-19 samples.

Allocation to cohorts depended on clinical history reported by the participants. Sequencing used immunoSEQ multiplex PCR; TCRdb keeps in-frame clones, though not all of them. This table has 250,000 to 350,000 clones, around 87% appearing once. This clone has a handful of counts. V was pared by 6 bases and J by 0 bases, with 18 bases between. CDR1 is LNHDA and CDR2 is SQIVND in the germline V gene (reference sequence). This CDR3 is 17 amino acids long. The receptor's source is a woman younger than 35 with acute COVID-19. The specimen sequenced was PBMCs or T cells enriched from blood (not recorded which). The gene calls are TRBV19 and TRBJ1-5; a weak D match, TRBD1 (6 bases). CDR3 protein: CASSDKGVTNSNQPQHF. The CDR3 region has the DNA TGTGCCAGTAGCGATAAGGGGGTTACAAATAGCAATCAGCCCCAGCATTTT.